This entry features one T cell receptor (beta chain) sequence. Its antigen is still unknown. The CDR3 runs to 18 residues. V lost 0 bases to trimming and J lost 0 bases, with 16 bases between them. The germline V gene encodes CDR1 MNHNS and CDR2 SASEGT. These data are taken from a study of OX40 agonist ivuxolimab in advanced cancers. Study outcomes and limitations: There was clonal expansion of CD4+ and CD8+ blood T cells by week 6 at 0.1 to 3.0 mg/kg. Among the lowest peripheral clonal expansion occurred in 0.1-3.0 mg/kg partial responders.

Repertoires were generated with immunoSEQ multiplex PCR, while TCRdb's copy carries only in-frame clones and drops some. The data show tens of thousands of clones, roughly 86% seen once. The receptor comes from an adult with an advanced solid tumor such as melanoma, head and neck, liver or kidney cancer. This material consisted of CD4+ or CD8+ T cells sorted from blood, taken in a trial of the OX40 agonist ivuxolimab. The chain combines TRBV6-1 with TRBJ2-3; the D gene is possibly TRBD2 (6 bases). CDR3 bases: TGTGCCAGCAGTGAAGCGTACGGAATGGGGACTAGCACAGATACGCAGTATTTT. Translation: CASSEAYGMGTSTDTQYF.